These 25 T cell receptor beta chains share one sample of origin, sequenced in a study of blood T cells in healthy people across ages. Primers used in a second PCR of about 6 to 11 cycles were a sample-barcoded 5' primer and a J-beta primer mix. TCRdb reanalysed the 5' RACE reads using MiXCR and keeps one entry per CDR3 protein. Here the sample spans 550,000 to 650,000 distinct CDR3 sequences, approximately 30% being singletons. Source material: blood. These receptors came from a woman of 80 years or more in good health.

This clonotype was found many times. This rearrangement joins TRBV20-1 to TRBJ2-5; 8 bases map to TRBD1. V trimming: 3 bases; J trimming: 0 bases; junction bases outside the gene matches: 9. From germline, CDR1 is DFQATT and CDR2 SNEGSKA (reference sequence). CDR3 size: 16 residues. This CDR3 reads CSASSPGQGYQETQYF. CDR3 DNA: TGCAGTGCTAGTTCCCCCGGACAGGGTTACCAAGAGACCCAGTACTTC.

To note about this clonotype: This clone may be a read error of a much larger clone one base away. V usage is TRBV7-9 and J usage is TRBJ2-1, with a weak D call TRBD2 (6 bases). V lost 6 bases and J lost 8, with 14 bases in between. The germline V gene has CDR1 SEHNR and CDR2 FQNEAQ (reference sequence). This CDR3 has 13 residues. The chain's CDR3 is CASRRPGVDEQFF. CDR3 in DNA: TGTGCCAGCAGACGGCCGGGGGTTGATGAGCAGTTCTTC.

This clonotype was seen many times. The chain has TRBV30 and TRBJ1-1; D unresolved. Trimming took off 2 bases at V and 7 bases at J, with 11 bases between the two ends. The CDR3 has 12 residues. Germline-derived CDR1 and CDR2 are GTSNPN and SVGIG (reference sequence). The CDR3 sequence: CAWSTTMGEAFF. CDR3 nucleotide sequence: TGTGCCTGGAGTACGACCATGGGTGAAGCTTTCTTT.

The chain recombines TRBV27 with TRBJ2-1, with D unresolved. The ends were cut back, 3 bases at V and 9 bases at J, with 12 bases in the middle. Germline CDR1 reads MNHEY; CDR2 reads SMNVEV (reference sequence). The CDR3 covers 13 residues. CDR3: CASSFLRNSEQFF. The CDR3 nucleotides are TGTGCCAGCAGTTTCCTTAGGAACAGTGAGCAGTTCTTC.

This chain uses TRBV20-1 with TRBJ2-7; TRBD1 is a possible D gene (6 bases). The V end lost 6 bases, the J end lost 7 bases, and 22 bases lay between the germline ends. Germline CDR1 DFQATT, CDR2 SNEGSKA (reference sequence). CDR3 size: 14 residues. The CDR3: CSAPQGKSYNEQYF. CDR3 sequence (DNA): TGCAGTGCACCACAGGGAAAAAGCTACAATGAGCAGTACTTC.

In its sample, this clonotype was seen many times. This sequence joins TRBV9 and TRBJ2-4; TRBD2 aligns across 8 bases. J gave up 7 bases and V 4 bases, and 13 bases lay outside the gene matches. From germline, CDR1 is SGDLS and CDR2 YYNGEE. The CDR3 extends over 16 amino acids. The CDR3: CASSSKIAGSGNIQYF. DNA of the CDR3: TGTGCCAGCAGCTCCAAGATAGCGGGGAGTGGTAACATTCAGTACTTC.

As for this clonotype: A much larger clone sits a single nucleotide away, making a read error possible. This chain uses TRBV5-1 with TRBJ2-1; 11 bases line up with TRBD2. The V gene's germline CDR1 is SGHRS and CDR2 YFSETQ. The CDR3 covers 16 residues. CDR3 sequence: CASGLEGLAGHNEQFF. For the CDR3, the DNA is TGCGCCAGCGGCTTGGAAGGACTAGCGGGTCACAATGAGCAGTTCTTC.

Remarks on this clonotype: This may arise from a read error, as a much more abundant clone is one base away. CDR3: CASSDDGQGAGNTIYF. The CDR3 nucleotides are TGTGCCAGCAGTGACGATGGACAGGGGGCTGGAAACACCATATATTTT. This chain joins TRBV6-5 and TRBJ1-3; TRBD1 agrees at 10 bases. J lost 2 bases, V lost 5 bases, and 6 bases had no gene match. The CDR3 is made up of 16 amino acids. The germline gives CDR1 MNHEY, CDR2 SVGAGI.

This clonotype was seen only once. Relative to the germline gene, one junction end is altered; a read error may explain this. The chain couples TRBV5-1 to TRBJ2-1; 9 nucleotides match TRBD1. This CDR3 comprises 17 residues. The V gene's germline CDR1 is SGHRS and CDR2 YFSETQ. The CDR3 here is CASCFNRGRGASNEQFF. In DNA form, the CDR3 reads TGCGCCAGCTGCTTTAACAGGGGGCGCGGGGCAAGCAATGAGCAGTTCTTC.

V gene TRBV2 combines with J gene TRBJ1-1; D is undetermined. The V and J ends lost 6 bases and 5 bases respectively, with 13 bases between them. In germline, CDR1 is SNHLY, CDR2 FYNNEI. The CDR3 is 13 residues long. In DNA form, the CDR3 reads TGTGCCAGCAGCTCCAGTACCCGGACTGAAGCTTTCTTT. It yields the protein CASSSSTRTEAFF.

This clonotype was counted at least ten times. The chain links TRBV5-6 to TRBJ2-1, with D possibly called TRBD1 or TRBD2 (5 bases each). CDR1 and CDR2 (germline): SGHDT, YYEEEE. This CDR3 has 16 residues. Trimming shortened V by 0 bases and J by 4 bases, and 14 bases separated the two germline ends. DNA of the CDR3: TGTGCCAGCAGCTTGGACGGGGCAGGTGCGTACAATGAGCAGTTCTTC. Amino acids: CASSLDGAGAYNEQFF.

Note on this clonotype: This clone may be a read error of a much larger clone one base away. This chain uses TRBV4-1 with TRBJ2-5; D may match TRBD1 or TRBD2 (5 bases each). Trimming removed 1 base at V and 11 bases at J, with 26 bases between. This CDR3 is 17 amino acids long. The germline CDR1 and CDR2 sequences are MGHRA and YSYEKL. The CDR3 spells CASSQVGTAARFNKQYF. Written as DNA, the CDR3 is TGCGCCAGCAGCCAAGTAGGGACCGCCGCTCGATTCAATAAGCAGTACTTC.

The V gene is TRBV4-1, the J gene TRBJ1-2, with D hard to call. V lost 2 bases to trimming and J lost 7 bases, with 14 bases between them. The CDR3 is 14 residues long. Germline-derived CDR1 and CDR2 are MGHRA and YSYEKL. The CDR3 loop is CASSQIPGKFGYTF. DNA of the CDR3: TGCGCCAGCAGCCAAATCCCGGGGAAATTTGGCTACACCTTC.

This clonotype has ten or more counts. With a much larger clone just one base away, this may be a read error. The chain uses TRBV7-3 and TRBJ1-2; D perhaps matches TRBD1 (5 bases). Germline V gives CDR1 SGHTA, CDR2 FQGTGA. The germline V and J ends were trimmed by 4 bases and 6 bases, with 12 bases remaining between them. The CDR3 is 13 residues long. CDR3 residues: CASSSQGCDGYTF. Here the CDR3 DNA reads TGTGCCAGCAGCTCCCAGGGATGTGATGGCTACACCTTC. Drawing the rest from reference TRBV7-3 and TRBJ1-2, the complete variable domain is GAGVSQTPSNKVTEKGKYVELRCDPISGHTALYWYRQSLGQGPEFLIYFQGTGAADDSGLPNDRFFAVRPEGSVSTLKIQRTERGDSAVYLCASSSQGCDGYTFGSGTRLTVV.

V and J are TRBV28 and TRBJ2-5; TRBD1 matches at 8 bases. This CDR3 has 15 amino acids. Per the germline V gene, CDR1 is MDHEN and CDR2 is SYDVKM. With V trimmed by 5 bases and J by 0 bases, 5 bases remained unmatched. The CDR3: CASSAGTGYQETQYF. The CDR3 DNA reads TGTGCCAGCAGTGCCGGGACAGGATACCAAGAGACCCAGTACTTC.

This clonotype has just a few counts. The chain has TRBV7-3 and TRBJ2-7, with 11 bases identical to TRBD1. The V segment lost 5 bases and the J segment 6 bases; nucleotides outside the gene matches: 3. The germline V gene encodes CDR1 SGHTA and CDR2 FQGTGA. The CDR3 contains 13 residues. The CDR3 nucleotides are TGTGCCAGCAGCGAGGGACAGGGGGGCGAGCAGTACTTC. Its translation is CASSEGQGGEQYF.

The gene calls are TRBV5-1 and TRBJ1-5; TRBD1 might be the D (6 bases). Germline CDR1 is SGHRS and CDR2 is YFSETQ. CDR3 length: 15 amino acids. V was shortened by 4 bases and J by 3 bases, with 14 bases between the two germline ends. CDR3 protein: CASSTIPGDNQPQHF. The CDR3 DNA is TGCGCCAGCAGCACAATTCCAGGGGACAATCAGCCCCAGCATTTT. The variable domain in full, with the rest retrieved from reference TRBV5-1 and TRBJ1-5, is KAGVTQTPRYLIKTRGQQVTLSCSPISGHRSVSWYQQTPGQGLQFLFEYFSETQRNKGNFPGRFSGRQFSNSRSEMNVSTLELGDSALYLCASSTIPGDNQPQHFGDGTRLSIL.

The chain couples TRBV6-5 to TRBJ1-1; D not resolved. This CDR3 has 13 residues. Between the trimmed V and J ends, which lost 6 bases and 1 base, there was a span of 9 bases. Germline V gene data show CDR1 as MNHEY and CDR2 as SVGAGI. CDR3 sequence: CASRKTENTEAFF. The CDR3 DNA sequence: TGTGCCAGCAGGAAAACAGAGAACACTGAAGCTTTCTTT.

Notes on this clonotype: Given a much more abundant clone one base away, this may be a read error. Given the absence of the conserved phenylalanine or tryptophan at the CDR3 end, a read error is likely. The chain has TRBV20-1 and TRBJ1-5; D is possibly TRBD1 (5 bases). Trimming removed 6 bases from V and 3 bases from J, with 15 bases in between. Germline V lookup: CDR1 DFQATT, CDR2 SNEGSKA (reference sequence). This CDR3 has 14 amino acids. The CDR3 spells CSAEGSGVNQPQHC. The CDR3 nucleotides read TGCAGTGCCGAGGGGAGTGGGGTCAATCAGCCCCAGCATTGT.

As for this clonotype: A clone one base away is much larger, so this may be a read error. The CDR3 sequence: CASRYRTEAFF. The CDR3 coding sequence is TGTGCCAGCAGGTACAGAACTGAAGCTTTCTTT. This rearrangement joins TRBV6-5 to TRBJ1-1; D call uncertain. V was shortened by 6 bases and J by 5 bases, with 7 bases between the two germline ends. Germline V gene sequence: CDR1 MNHEY, CDR2 SVGAGI. CDR3 length equals 11 residues.

Details on this clonotype: A much larger clone is a single base away; this may be a read error. V gene TRBV5-1 combines with J gene TRBJ1-2; TRBD1 agrees at 9 bases. Germline V gene sequence: CDR1 SGHRS, CDR2 YFSETQ. This CDR3 spans 17 amino acids. The junction had 11 bases not matched to a gene; V was cut back by 1 base and J by 4 bases. The CDR3 DNA reads as TGCGCCAGCAGCTTGACCGGGACAGGGTTCGATACCTATGGCTACACCTTC. Translating gives CASSLTGTGFDTYGYTF.

The J gene is TRBJ2-1, the V gene TRBV9; TRBD2 agrees at 8 bases. Trimming took 0 bases from V and 7 from J; bases not matched to a gene: 6. In germline, CDR1 is SGDLS, CDR2 YYNGEE. The CDR3 consists of 15 residues. CDR3 DNA sequence: TGTGCCAGCAGCGTAGCAGGCGGGGGGCGTAATGAGCAGTTCTTC. Translated: CASSVAGGGRNEQFF. The full variable domain, its missing parts supplied by reference TRBV9 and TRBJ2-1, is DSGVTQTPKHLITATGQRVTLRCSPRSGDLSVYWYQQSLDQGLQFLIQYYNGEERAKGNILERFSAQQFPDLHSELNLSSLELGDSALYFCASSVAGGGRNEQFFGPGTRLTVL.

A word on this clonotype: The junction and the germline gene differ at one end; a read error may be behind it. The chain joins TRBV6-5 to TRBJ2-1; no clear D. Germline V gene sequence: CDR1 MNHEY, CDR2 SVGAGI. The CDR3 covers 16 residues. CDR3 in amino acids: CASSYRLSSSCNEQFF. In DNA, the CDR3 is TGTGCCAGCAGTTACAGGCTATCGAGCTCCTGCAATGAGCAGTTCTTC.

This chain connects TRBV7-2 to TRBJ1-2, with D possibly being TRBD1 (6 bases). V dropped 4 bases and J dropped 8 bases, with 14 bases sitting between them. The CDR3 covers 13 residues. Germline lookup yields CDR1 SGHTA and CDR2 FQGNSA. The CDR3 DNA is TGTGCCAGCAGCTGGGGAGGGGGGCAGGGCTACACCTTC. This codes for CASSWGGGQGYTF.

A note on this clonotype: A read error may be the cause here, since a much bigger clone is one base away. V is TRBV12-3 or TRBV12-4 and J is TRBJ1-5; no definite D call. The CDR3 is 15 amino acids. The CDR3: CASSFRGDSNRPQHF. For the CDR3, the DNA is TGTGCCAGCAGTTTTCGGGGAGATAGCAATCGGCCCCAGCATTTT.